This record covers a single T cell receptor (beta chain). Antigen: not known. This sample is drawn from a study of response to subunit inactivated influenza vaccine. Broader study findings: Authors suggested each seasonal flu vaccination may recruit only limited numbers of new T cells.

TCRdb analysed the RT-PCR reads with MiXCR anew, one entry per CDR3 protein. Here the sample spans approximately 250,000 distinct CDR3 sequences, 12% being singletons. The input for sequencing was non-naive T cells sorted from PBMCs, taken less than 15 days before vaccination. This TCR was sampled from a middle-aged man who received an inactivated influenza vaccine.

CDR3 loop: CASSFLVGDEKLFF. CDR3 nucleotides: TGTGCCAGCAGTTTCTTAGTAGGGGATGAAAAACTGTTTTTT. The gene calls are TRBV28 and TRBJ1-4, with a weak D call TRBD1 (5 bases). CDR1 is MDHEN and CDR2 is SYDVKM in the germline V gene. The V gene lost 3 bases and the J gene lost 6 bases, with 11 bases spanning the gap. The CDR3 is made up of 14 amino acids. The variable domain in full, completed from reference TRBV28 and TRBJ1-4, reads DVKVTQSSRYLVKRTGEKVFLECVQDMDHENMFWYRQDPGLGLRLIYFSYDVKMKEKGDIPEGYSVSREKKERFSLILESASTNQTSMYLCASSFLVGDEKLFFGSGTQLSVL.